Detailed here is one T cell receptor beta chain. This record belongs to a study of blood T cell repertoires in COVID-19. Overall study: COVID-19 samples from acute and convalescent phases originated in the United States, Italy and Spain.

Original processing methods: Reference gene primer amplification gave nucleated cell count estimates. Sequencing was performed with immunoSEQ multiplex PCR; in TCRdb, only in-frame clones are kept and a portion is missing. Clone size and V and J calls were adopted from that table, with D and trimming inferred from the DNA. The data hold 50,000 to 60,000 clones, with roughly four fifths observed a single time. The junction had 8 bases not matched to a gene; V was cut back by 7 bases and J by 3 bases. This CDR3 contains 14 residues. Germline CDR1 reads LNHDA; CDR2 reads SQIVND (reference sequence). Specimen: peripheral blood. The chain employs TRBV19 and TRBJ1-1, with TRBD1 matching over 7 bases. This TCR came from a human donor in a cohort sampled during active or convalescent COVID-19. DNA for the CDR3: TGTGCCAGTATCCACACAGGGGAGCACACTGAAGCTTTCTTT. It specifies CASIHTGEHTEAFF.